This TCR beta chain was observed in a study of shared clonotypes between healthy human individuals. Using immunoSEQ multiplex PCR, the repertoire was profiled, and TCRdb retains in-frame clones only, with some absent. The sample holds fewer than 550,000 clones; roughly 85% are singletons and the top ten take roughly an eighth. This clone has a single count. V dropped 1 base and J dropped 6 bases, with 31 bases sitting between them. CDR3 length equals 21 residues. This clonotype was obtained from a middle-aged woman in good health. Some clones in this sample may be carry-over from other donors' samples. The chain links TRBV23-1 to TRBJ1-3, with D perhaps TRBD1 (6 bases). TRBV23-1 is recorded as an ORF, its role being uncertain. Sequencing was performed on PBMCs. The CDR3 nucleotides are TGCGCCAGCAGTCAATTAAGGAGTAGAAGATACGGGGGCCTACAGGAAAACACCATATATTTT. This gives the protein CASSQLRSRRYGGLQENTIYF.